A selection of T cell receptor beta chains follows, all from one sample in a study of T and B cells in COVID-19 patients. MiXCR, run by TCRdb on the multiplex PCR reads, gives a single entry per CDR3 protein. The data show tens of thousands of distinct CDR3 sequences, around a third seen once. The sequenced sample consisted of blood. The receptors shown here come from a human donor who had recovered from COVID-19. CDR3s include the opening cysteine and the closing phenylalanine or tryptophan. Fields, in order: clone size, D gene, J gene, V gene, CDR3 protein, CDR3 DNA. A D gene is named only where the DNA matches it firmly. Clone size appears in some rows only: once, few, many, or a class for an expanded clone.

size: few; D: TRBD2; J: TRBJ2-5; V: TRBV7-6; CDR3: CASSLGTSALQETQYF; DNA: TGTGCCAGCAGCTTAGGGACTAGCGCCCTCCAAGAGACCCAGTACTTC
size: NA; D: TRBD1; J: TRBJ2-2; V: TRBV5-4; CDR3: CASRTGAGELFF; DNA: TGTGCCAGCAGGACAGGGGCCGGGGAGCTGTTTTTT
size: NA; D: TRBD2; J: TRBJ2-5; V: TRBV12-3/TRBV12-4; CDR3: CASSNRAGESETQYF; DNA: TGTGCCAGCAGTAACCGAGCGGGGGAGTCGGAGACCCAGTACTTC
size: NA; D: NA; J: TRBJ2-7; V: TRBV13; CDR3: CASSRGQKPYEQYF; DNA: TGTGCCAGCAGCCGCGGACAGAAACCCTACGAGCAGTACTTC
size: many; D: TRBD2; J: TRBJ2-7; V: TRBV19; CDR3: CASSISGSGYEQYF; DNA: TGTGCCAGTAGTATTAGCGGGAGCGGATACGAGCAGTACTTC
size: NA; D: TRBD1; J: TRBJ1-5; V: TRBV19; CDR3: CASSIRGGTGGDQPQHF; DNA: TGTGCCAGTAGTATCCGAGGCGGGACAGGGGGCGATCAGCCCCAGCATTTT
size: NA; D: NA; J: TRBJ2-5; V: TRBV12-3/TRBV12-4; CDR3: CASSSRGGRETQNF; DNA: TGTGCCAGCAGTTCCCGCGGGGGCAGGGAGACCCAGAACTTC
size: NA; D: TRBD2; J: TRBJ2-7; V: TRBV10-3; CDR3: CAIRISGGASDEQYF; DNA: TGTGCCATCAGGATTAGCGGGGGGGCGAGCGACGAGCAGTACTTC
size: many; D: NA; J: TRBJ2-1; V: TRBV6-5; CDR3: CASTLQGRNEQFF; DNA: TGTGCCAGCACTCTACAGGGGAGGAATGAGCAGTTCTTC
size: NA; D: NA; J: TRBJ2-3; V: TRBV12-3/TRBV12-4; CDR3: CASSLRGSTDTQYF; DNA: TGTGCCAGCAGTTTAAGGGGTAGCACAGATACGCAGTATTTT
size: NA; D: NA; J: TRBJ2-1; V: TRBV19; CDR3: CASSIWGSSDEQFF; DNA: TGTGCCAGTAGTATATGGGGGAGTAGCGATGAGCAGTTCTTC
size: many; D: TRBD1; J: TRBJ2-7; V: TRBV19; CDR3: CASSIPGTGNDEQYF; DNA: TGTGCCAGTAGTATCCCCGGGACAGGGAATGACGAGCAGTACTTC
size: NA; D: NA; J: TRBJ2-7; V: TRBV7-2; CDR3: CASTLGLGYEQYF; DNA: TGTGCCAGCACCTTAGGTCTCGGGTACGAGCAGTACTTC
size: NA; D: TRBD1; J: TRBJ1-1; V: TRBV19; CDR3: CASSWDRDRGRNTEALF; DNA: TGTGCCAGTAGTTGGGACCGGGACAGGGGGCGGAACACTGAAGCTTTATTT
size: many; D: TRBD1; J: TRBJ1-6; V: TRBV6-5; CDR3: CASSYEGAPLHF; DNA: TGTGCCAGCAGTTACGAGGGGGCCCCCCTCCACTTT
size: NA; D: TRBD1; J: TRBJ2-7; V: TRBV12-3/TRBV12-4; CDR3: CASTRRDREDEQYF; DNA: TGTGCCAGCACCCGGAGGGACAGGGAAGACGAGCAGTACTTC